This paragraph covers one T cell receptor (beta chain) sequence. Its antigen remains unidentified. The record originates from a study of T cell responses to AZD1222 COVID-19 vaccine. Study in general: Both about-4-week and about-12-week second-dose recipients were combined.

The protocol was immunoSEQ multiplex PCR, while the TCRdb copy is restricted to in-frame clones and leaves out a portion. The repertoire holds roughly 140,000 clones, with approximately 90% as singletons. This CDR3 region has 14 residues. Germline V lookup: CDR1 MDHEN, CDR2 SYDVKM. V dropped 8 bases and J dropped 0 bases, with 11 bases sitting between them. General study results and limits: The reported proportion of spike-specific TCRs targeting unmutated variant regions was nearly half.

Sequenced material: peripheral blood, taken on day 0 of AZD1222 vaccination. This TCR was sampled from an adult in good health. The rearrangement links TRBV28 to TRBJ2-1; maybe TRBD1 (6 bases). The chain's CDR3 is CASFDRHSYNEQFF. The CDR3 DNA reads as TGTGCCAGCTTTGACAGGCACTCCTACAATGAGCAGTTCTTC.